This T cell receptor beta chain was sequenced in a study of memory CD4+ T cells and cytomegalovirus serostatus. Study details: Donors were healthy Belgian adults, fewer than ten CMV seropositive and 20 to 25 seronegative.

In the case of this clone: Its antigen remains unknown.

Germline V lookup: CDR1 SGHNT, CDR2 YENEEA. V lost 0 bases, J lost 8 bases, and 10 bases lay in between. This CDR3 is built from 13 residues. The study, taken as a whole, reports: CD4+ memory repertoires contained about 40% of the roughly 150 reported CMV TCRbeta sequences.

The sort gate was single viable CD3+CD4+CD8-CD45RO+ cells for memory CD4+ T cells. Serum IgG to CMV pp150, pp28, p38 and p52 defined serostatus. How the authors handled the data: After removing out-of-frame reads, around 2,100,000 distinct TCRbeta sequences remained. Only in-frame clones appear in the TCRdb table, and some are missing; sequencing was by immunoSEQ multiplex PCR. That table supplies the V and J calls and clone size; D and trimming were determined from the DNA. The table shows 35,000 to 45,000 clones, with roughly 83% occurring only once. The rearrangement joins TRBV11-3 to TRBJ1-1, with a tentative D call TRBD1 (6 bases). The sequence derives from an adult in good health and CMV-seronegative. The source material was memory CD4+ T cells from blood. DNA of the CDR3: TGTGCCAGCAGCTTAGAGGGCAGGGGAGAAGCTTTCTTT. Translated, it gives CASSLEGRGEAFF.